The present entry profiles one T cell receptor beta chain with its context. These data are taken from a study of blood T cell repertoires in COVID-19. Assay used: immunoSEQ multiplex PCR; TCRdb lists only in-frame clones, some missing. Seen here are around 78,000 clones, about 89% observed once, and the top ten hold approximately 1%. Trimming removed 7 bases from V and 3 bases from J; junction bases left unmatched: 7. Per the germline V gene, CDR1 is MNHNY and CDR2 is SVGAGI (reference sequence). The CDR3 contains 14 residues. The rearrangement joins TRBV6-6 to TRBJ2-7; 9 positions match TRBD1. The sequence was collected from a woman between 45 and 65 years old with acute COVID-19. Sequencing was carried out using PBMCs or T cells enriched from blood (not recorded which). This CDR3 is CASNRDRAYYEQYF. CDR3 bases: TGTGCCAGCAACCGGGACAGGGCATACTACGAGCAGTACTTC.